The rows below give T cell receptor beta chains drawn from one sample of a study of vaccination and CD4 T cells after COVID-19. Their specific antigens are unknown. In TCRdb, the PCR reads were re-called with MiXCR into one record per CDR3 protein. The data hold approximately 15,000 distinct CDR3 sequences, with 50% to 70% observed a single time. This sample comprised CD4+ T cells from blood, cultured in vitro, obtained after SARS-CoV-2 vaccination. All receptors derive from a human donor who had recovered from COVID-19. Each CDR3 is given with its conserved first and last residue. The order of the fields is clone size, J gene, V gene, D gene, CDR3 protein, CDR3 DNA. D genes are given only for firm matches. Where a row states a size, it is once, few, many or the class of an expanded clone; other rows omit it.

- TRBJ1-2 TRBV11-1 TRBD1 CASSVTGGAGYGYTF TGTGCCAGCAGCGTGACAGGGGGGGCAGGCTATGGCTACACCTTC
- TRBJ1-2 TRBV20-1 TRBD1 CSARRQGDYGYTF TGCAGTGCTAGGCGGCAGGGGGACTATGGCTACACCTTC
- TRBJ2-3 TRBV7-2 - CASSLTASSDTQYF TGTGCCAGCAGCTTGACAGCCTCTTCAGATACGCAGTATTTT
- TRBJ1-5 TRBV12-3/TRBV12-4 TRBD1 CASRPTGTGLSNQPQHF TGTGCCAGCAGACCTACCGGGACAGGGCTCAGCAATCAGCCCCAGCATTTT
- TRBJ1-5 TRBV15 TRBD1 CATSSQVGQSNQPQHF TGTGCCACCAGCAGTCAGGTGGGACAGTCCAATCAGCCCCAGCATTTT
- TRBJ1-2 TRBV5-4 TRBD1 CASSLGGDSGLSNYGYTF TGTGCCAGCAGCTTGGGGGGGGACAGCGGACTTTCTAACTATGGCTACACCTTC
- TRBJ1-5 TRBV20-1 - CSASRGIGNNQPQHF TGCAGTGCTAGTCGGGGGATCGGCAACAATCAGCCCCAGCATTTT
- TRBJ2-7 TRBV12-3/TRBV12-4 - CASSLGGRWEEQYF TGTGCCAGCAGTTTGGGGGGCAGGTGGGAGGAGCAGTACTTC
once TRBJ2-7 TRBV28 - CASTSGDSLHYEQYF TGTGCCAGCACCTCAGGCGACAGCCTACACTACGAGCAGTACTTC
- TRBJ1-1 TRBV15 - CATSRDLHSSGTEAFF TGTGCCACCAGCAGAGACCTTCATTCTAGTGGCACTGAAGCTTTCTTT
few TRBJ1-5 TRBV5-6 - CASSFGPNNQPQHF TGTGCCAGCAGCTTTGGACCTAACAATCAGCCCCAGCATTTT
- TRBJ2-1 TRBV6-1 TRBD2 CASKGRSGKAEQFF TGTGCCAGCAAGGGTCGCAGCGGGAAGGCTGAGCAGTTCTTC
- TRBJ2-2 TRBV24-1 - CATSEPETANTGELFF TGTGCCACCAGTGAGCCCGAGACAGCAAACACCGGGGAGCTGTTTTTT
- TRBJ2-1 TRBV7-6 - CASSLVGDEQFF TGTGCCAGCAGCTTAGTGGGTGATGAGCAGTTCTTC
- TRBJ1-2 TRBV6-1 - CASNRGPDYGYTF TGTGCCAGCAACCGGGGACCCGACTATGGCTACACCTTC
- TRBJ1-2 TRBV10-2 - CASSELSTGNYGYTF TGCGCCAGCAGTGAGCTATCGACCGGGAACTATGGCTACACCTTC
- TRBJ2-5 TRBV28 TRBD2 CASSRAGALFKQETQYF TGTGCCAGCAGTCGAGCGGGAGCCTTATTTAAACAAGAGACCCAGTACTTC
- TRBJ1-5 TRBV6-2/TRBV6-3 - CASSYTEGLGQPQHF TGTGCCAGCAGTTATACAGAGGGTCTAGGTCAGCCCCAGCATTTT
- TRBJ1-2 TRBV6-2/TRBV6-3 TRBD1 CASTDPGQGPFYGYTF TGTGCCAGCACTGATCCGGGACAGGGACCGTTTTATGGCTACACCTTC
once TRBJ2-7 TRBV5-1 TRBD1 CASSKTGGAELGEQYF TGCGCCAGCAGCAAGACAGGGGGCGCCGAGTTAGGCGAGCAGTACTTC
- TRBJ1-6 TRBV20-1 TRBD1 CSARDGTEGYNSPLHF TGCAGTGCTAGAGATGGGACAGAAGGCTATAATTCACCCCTCCACTTT
- TRBJ1-4 TRBV28 TRBD1 CASSERTGGDEKLFF TGTGCCAGCAGTGAAAGGACAGGGGGGGATGAAAAACTGTTTTTT
- TRBJ2-2 TRBV7-3 TRBD2 CASSAGLAGGTGELFF TGTGCCAGCAGCGCGGGACTAGCGGGGGGCACCGGGGAGCTGTTTTTT
- TRBJ1-1 TRBV2 - CASVIRGNTEAFF TGTGCCAGTGTTATAAGGGGGAACACTGAAGCTTTCTTT
few TRBJ1-2 TRBV10-3 - CAISEGTGGHTF TGTGCCATCAGTGAAGGGACGGGAGGGCACACCTTC
- TRBJ1-2 TRBV29-1 - CSVVLQSNYGYTF TGCAGCGTTGTTCTACAATCAAACTATGGCTACACCTTC
- TRBJ1-1 TRBV19 - CASSPGRGGTEAFF TGTGCCAGTAGTCCCGGGAGGGGAGGGACTGAAGCTTTCTTT
few TRBJ2-7 TRBV20-1 - CSASGRQKLYEQYF TGCAGTGCTAGTGGTCGACAGAAATTGTACGAGCAGTACTTC
- TRBJ2-1 TRBV11-2 - CASSLNRVNEQFF TGTGCCAGCAGCTTGAATAGGGTCAATGAGCAGTTCTTC
- TRBJ2-5 TRBV15 TRBD1 CATSGVTGGPQETQYF TGTGCCACCAGCGGAGTAACAGGGGGCCCGCAAGAGACCCAGTACTTC
- TRBJ2-7 TRBV10-3 TRBD1 CAIRLTGTGHYEQYF TGTGCCATCAGATTGACCGGGACAGGGCACTACGAGCAGTACTTC
few TRBJ2-2 TRBV24-1 - CATSVGARNTGELFF TGTGCCACCAGTGTTGGGGCACGGAACACCGGGGAGCTGTTTTTT